The present entry profiles one T cell receptor (beta chain) with its context. The data stem from a study of blood T cell repertoires in COVID-19. The method was immunoSEQ multiplex PCR; TCRdb's version includes in-frame clones alone and lacks a portion of them. The sample has a few hundred thousand clones, roughly 90% seen once; the top ten hold over 4%. CDR1 and CDR2 from the germline V gene are SGHTA and FQGTGA. V gave up 1 base and J gave up 3 bases; unmatched junction bases: 0. CDR3 size: 15 residues. The sequence was collected from a man in his 60s who had recovered from COVID-19. Sequenced sample: peripheral blood. This chain uses TRBV7-3 with TRBJ2-6, with TRBD1 identical over 7 bases. CDR3: CASSLNRGGANVLTF. The CDR3 DNA follows: TGTGCCAGCAGCTTAAACAGGGGTGGGGCCAACGTCCTGACTTTC.